This TCR beta chain stems from a study of T cells after yellow fever vaccination. In the study overall: Those fractions that held only low numbers of cells were prepared using the SMART-Seq v4 Ultra Low Input RNA kit.

Study observations and caveats: The presence of abundant clonotypes contaminating from the bulk population was possible in FACS-sorted repertoires. Clonotypes found in both CD4 and CD8 compartments made up a small share. Subsequent booster samples again held most clones from primary vaccination (96% CD4, approximately 85% CD8).

Each CDR3 protein is one row after TCRdb ran MiXCR on the 5' RACE reads. This sample yields 120,000 or so distinct CDR3 sequences, of which approximately 7.1% are seen a single time; over 2.5% belongs to the top ten. In its sample, this clonotype was seen many times. Its antigen is undetermined. The CDR3 totals 20 residues. Per the germline V gene, CDR1 is SGHAT and CDR2 is FQNNGV. Losses at the gene ends were 1 base for V and 1 base for J; bases not matched to a gene: 17. The input for sequencing was CD4+ T cells sorted from PBMCs, taken 35 to 50 days after the first yellow fever vaccination. The origin of this receptor is a man between 18 and 35 years old who received the YFV17D yellow fever vaccine. The gene calls are TRBV11-2 and TRBJ2-5; TRBD1 aligns across 8 bases. CDR3 DNA: TGTGCCAGCAGCTTAGTTGCCAGGGGGCGCACATATGGTGGCCAAGAGACCCAGTACTTC. Translating gives CASSLVARGRTYGGQETQYF.